One sample yielded the 5 T cell receptor beta chains listed below, sequenced in a study of graft-versus-host responses after intestinal transplantation. The starting material, graft tissue, was processed to release intraepithelial and lamina propria lymphocytes. Data came from immunoSEQ multiplex PCR; TCRdb stores just in-frame clones and leaves some out. Of more than 13,000 clones in the sample, 70% were seen once. The sequenced sample was ileum tissue, obtained approximately 780 days after intestinal transplantation. Receptors were obtained from a human patient who received an intestinal transplant, so some T cells may come from the graft donor.

This chain connects TRBV7-8 to TRBJ2-2; no clear D. This CDR3 contains 15 residues. V was trimmed by 1 base and J by 2 bases, leaving 8 bases between them. Looked up from germline, CDR1 is SGHVS and CDR2 is FQNEAQ. CDR3 sequence reads: CASSLVPVNTGELFF. In DNA form, the CDR3 reads TGTGCCAGCAGCTTAGTGCCCGTTAACACCGGGGAGCTGTTTTTT.

This rearrangement joins TRBV21-1 to TRBJ1-1; TRBD1 is the table's D call and was not checked against the DNA. TRBV21-1 is flagged as a pseudogene. This CDR3 region has 13 residues. The CDR3 region is CASSKGQNTEAFF. CDR3 nucleotide sequence: TGTGCCAGCAGCAAGGGACAGAACACTGAAGCTTTCTTT.

This chain's CDR3 is CASSWRQVNTEAFF. As DNA, the CDR3 is TGTGCCAGCAGTTGGCGGCAGGTGAACACTGAAGCTTTCTTT. The rearrangement links TRBV28 to TRBJ1-1; unclear D gene. Trimming left V 4 bases short and J 0 bases short, with 9 bases between. This CDR3 has 14 residues. Germline CDR1 and CDR2: MDHEN and SYDVKM.

This clone has only a few counts. The chain recombines TRBV30 with TRBJ2-1; TRBD2 might be the D (6 bases). Germline values: CDR1 GTSNPN, CDR2 SVGIG (reference sequence). V lost 5 bases, J lost 0 bases, and 11 bases lay in between. The CDR3 sequence is 14 residues long. For the CDR3, the DNA is TGTGCCTGGGGGGGACTTCTCTCCTACAATGAGCAGTTCTTC. Protein: CAWGGLLSYNEQFF.

This clone was seen more than once but under ten times. This chain links TRBV6-6 with TRBJ2-5; D may be TRBD2 (7 bases). The CDR3 spans 15 residues. Germline V CDR1 and CDR2: MNHNY, SVGAGI (reference sequence). V lost 1 base and J 5 bases, leaving 14 bases between the germline ends. CDR3 sequence reads: CASSYLGGGHETQYF. The CDR3 DNA sequence: TGTGCCAGCAGTTACTTGGGGGGGGGCCATGAGACCCAGTACTTC.